What follows are 14 T cell receptor beta chains derived from one specimen sequenced in a study of graft-versus-host responses after intestinal transplantation. Only in-frame clones appear in the TCRdb table, and some are missing; sequencing was by immunoSEQ multiplex PCR. The sample includes approximately 100,000 clones, approximately 93% of them seen just once. These TCRs' antigens remain unknown. The source material was unstimulated CD8+ T cells sorted from spleen or lymph node cells, sampled before intestinal transplant. The receptors here all came from a human donor who received an intestinal transplant.

The sample holds one count of this clone. V is TRBV19 and J is TRBJ2-7, with 10 nucleotides matching TRBD1. Germline V gene data show CDR1 as LNHDA and CDR2 as SQIVND (reference sequence). The CDR3 has 15 residues. V shed 4 bases and J 4 bases; nucleotides not matched to a gene: 7. This chain's CDR3 is CASSTGTGESYEQYF. As DNA, the CDR3 is TGTGCCAGTAGTACCGGGACAGGGGAGAGTTACGAGCAGTACTTC.

The chain has TRBV6-6 and TRBJ2-7; D is undetermined. The germline CDR1 and CDR2 sequences are MNHNY and SVGAGI (reference sequence). Deletions cut 8 bases from V and 1 base from J, with 9 bases between. The CDR3 has 12 amino acids. The CDR3 DNA follows: TGTGCCAGCGCACAGTCTTCCTACGAGCAGTACTTC. It translates to CASAQSSYEQYF.

This clone was seen a single time. In nucleotides, the CDR3 is TGTGCCAGCAGTTTGGCGGTCCGGGGTAACCTGAACACTGAAGCTTTCTTT. Its protein is CASSLAVRGNLNTEAFF. The chain links TRBV27 to TRBJ1-1; no reliable D call. Germline V lookup: CDR1 MNHEY, CDR2 SMNVEV (reference sequence). V gave up 3 bases and J gave up 0 bases, with 17 bases separating them. The CDR3 runs to 17 residues.

The chain is built from TRBV6-5 and TRBJ1-2; a possible D gene is TRBD1 (5 bases). V lost 2 bases, J lost 5 bases, and 18 bases lay in between. CDR1 is MNHEY, CDR2 SVGAGI, per germline. This CDR3 has 16 residues. The DNA for the CDR3 is TGTGCCAGCAGTTACCAACCCAGCGGAGGGGCGTATGGCTACACCTTC. It specifies CASSYQPSGGAYGYTF.

The CDR3 loop reads CASSHVPPGRTKYGYTF. The CDR3 DNA reads TGCGCCAGCAGCCATGTTCCTCCGGGACGGACCAAATATGGCTACACCTTC. The V gene is TRBV4-1, the J gene TRBJ1-2; D is possibly TRBD1 (5 bases). Germline V CDR1 and CDR2: MGHRA, YSYEKL. This CDR3 region has 17 residues. V lost 3 bases and J lost 5, with 22 bases in between.

The CDR3 here is CASLEYQETQYF. CDR3 bases: TGTGCCAGCCTAGAGTACCAAGAGACCCAGTACTTC. This rearrangement joins TRBV2 to TRBJ2-5, with D hard to call. The CDR3 totals 12 residues. Trimming left V 8 bases short and J 0 bases short, with 7 bases between. CDR1 is SNHLY and CDR2 is FYNNEI in the germline V gene.

This clone came up a few times. The gene calls are TRBV13 and TRBJ1-1; 7 positions agree with TRBD1. The junction had 5 bases not matched to a gene; V was cut back by 5 bases and J by 2 bases. The CDR3 loop spans 14 amino acids. CDR1 PRHDT and CDR2 FYEKMQ come from the germline V gene (reference sequence). The CDR3 nucleotides are TGTGCCAGCAGCACCTGGACAGGAAACACTGAAGCTTTCTTT. Amino acids: CASSTWTGNTEAFF.

This chain uses TRBV28 with TRBJ2-7; 8 bases align to TRBD1. Germline trimming cut 4 bases from V and 7 bases from J; bases unmatched to any gene: 12. The CDR3 spans 15 residues. The germline V gene has CDR1 MDHEN and CDR2 SYDVKM. CDR3: CASSYHGTGLREQYF. For the CDR3, the DNA is TGTGCCAGCAGTTACCACGGGACAGGACTTAGGGAGCAGTACTTC.

This clone has more than one count but fewer than ten. The chain combines TRBV19 with TRBJ2-6; no definite D call. With 3 bases removed from V and 3 bases from J, the gap between germline ends came to 6 bases. This CDR3 comprises 14 residues. In germline, CDR1 is LNHDA, CDR2 SQIVND (reference sequence). The DNA of the CDR3 is TGTGCCAGTAGTATCGGGTTTGGGGCCAACGTCCTGACTTTC. It yields the protein CASSIGFGANVLTF. Supplemented by reference TRBV19 and TRBJ2-6, the full variable domain reads DGGITQSPKYLFRKEGQNVTLSCEQNLNHDAMYWYRQDPGQGLRLIYYSQIVNDFQKGDIAEGYSVSREKKESFPLTVTSAQKNPTAFYLCASSIGFGANVLTFGAGSRLTVL.

The CDR3 bases are TGTGCCAGCATAGGGTTTCAGCCCCAGCATTTT. Its translation is CASIGFQPQHF. The chain employs TRBV6-1 and TRBJ1-5; D gene unclear. The germline CDR1 and CDR2 sequences are MNHNS and SASEGT. V was clipped by 7 bases and J by 6 bases, with 7 bases between them. This CDR3 spans 11 amino acids.

The chain is built from TRBV7-9 and TRBJ2-3, with TRBD1 identical over 9 bases. Germline V CDR1 and CDR2: SEHNR, FQNEAQ (reference sequence). With V trimmed by 2 bases and J by 3 bases, 9 bases remained unmatched. The CDR3 sequence is 17 residues long. The CDR3, as DNA: TGTGCCAGCAGCTTACCGAGGACAGGGGAGGAAACAGATACGCAGTATTTT. Translated, it gives CASSLPRTGEETDTQYF.

This chain links TRBV4-2 with TRBJ1-3; D not certain. V gave up 4 bases and J gave up 2 bases, with 18 bases separating them. There are 17 residues in the CDR3. CDR1 and CDR2 from the germline V gene are LGHNA and YNFKEQ. The CDR3 region is CASSLSSTDETGNTIYF. CDR3 DNA: TGTGCCAGCAGCCTGTCTAGTACGGATGAAACTGGAAACACCATATATTTT.

This chain joins TRBV6-5 and TRBJ1-2; possible D gene TRBD1, 6 bases. This CDR3 is built from 15 residues. Germline V lookup: CDR1 MNHEY, CDR2 SVGAGI. V was cut by 6 bases and J by 4 bases, with 18 bases left in between. The CDR3 protein is CASRPFIQGTYGYTF. The CDR3 DNA reads as TGTGCCAGCAGACCATTCATTCAGGGGACCTATGGCTACACCTTC.

The chain couples TRBV11-2 to TRBJ2-1, with TRBD2 matching 9 bases. Germline-derived CDR1 and CDR2 are SGHAT and FQNNGV. The trim removed 1 base at V and 10 bases at J, leaving 11 bases unmatched. This CDR3 spans 16 amino acids. CDR3 DNA sequence: TGTGCCAGCAGCTTAGGGGCGGGGGGGCCGGGATTGGAGCAGTTCTTC. Amino acids: CASSLGAGGPGLEQFF.